This T cell receptor (beta chain) was retrieved from a study of shared clonotypes between healthy human individuals. Study-wide findings and caveats: Relative to memory subsets, naive subsets generally showed larger estimated richness. In having few donors, the study represented limited genetic and exposure-history diversity.

Germline values: CDR1 MNHEY, CDR2 SVGAGI. This CDR3 spans 14 amino acids. Trimming took 7 bases from V and 0 from J, leaving 10 bases between them. Some clones are missing from TCRdb's copy, which holds only in-frame ones; the method was immunoSEQ multiplex PCR. The sample carries around 1.9 million clones, around 95% recorded once. The naive CD8 population came from CD45RO-negative cells selected for CCR7, without terminally differentiated effector memory CD45RA+ cells. Every donor was a Caucasian adult from Nashville, Tennessee. Worth noting for this clone: Its antigen is unknown. Other DNA variants within this sample encode the same CDR3.

The clonotype comes from a man aged 18 to 29 in good health. Some clones in this sample may be carry-over from other donors' samples. The chain couples TRBV6-5 to TRBJ2-1; D perhaps matches TRBD2 (7 bases). Sequenced material: naive CD8+ T cells from PBMCs. CDR3: CASTGGSSYNEQFF. The CDR3 bases are TGTGCCAGCACGGGGGGCAGCTCCTACAATGAGCAGTTCTTC.